The 2 T cell receptor beta chains given below trace back to one sample, sequenced in a study of blood T cells in healthy people across ages. The authors ran a second PCR of 7 to 11 cycles using a sample-barcoded 5' primer and a J-beta primer mix. Each CDR3 protein gets one entry after TCRdb re-called the 5' RACE reads with MiXCR. This sample carries approximately 1.5 million distinct CDR3 sequences, roughly a third of them seen once, and the ten largest clones take 11%. Specimen: blood. All receptors come from a woman in her twenties or thirties in good health.

This clonotype appeared a few times. CDR3 nucleotides: TGTGCCAGCAGCTTAGGGGATGCCGTCTACACCTTC. Its translation is CASSLGDAVYTF. V is TRBV11-2 and J is TRBJ1-2; no clear D gene. Germline lookup yields CDR1 SGHAT and CDR2 FQNNGV. Trimming shortened V by 1 base and J by 10 bases, and 10 bases separated the two germline ends. The CDR3 is made up of 12 amino acids.

The rearrangement uses TRBV5-1 and TRBJ2-7; TRBD1 or TRBD2 may be the D gene (7 bases each). Trimming stripped 4 bases from V and 3 bases from J, with 23 bases between. The CDR3 loop spans 17 amino acids. Germline CDR1 and CDR2: SGHRS and YFSETQ. CDR3 sequence: CASSLEGEGALSYEQYF. CDR3 in DNA: TGCGCCAGCAGCCTGGAAGGGGAGGGGGCCCTAAGCTACGAGCAGTACTTC.